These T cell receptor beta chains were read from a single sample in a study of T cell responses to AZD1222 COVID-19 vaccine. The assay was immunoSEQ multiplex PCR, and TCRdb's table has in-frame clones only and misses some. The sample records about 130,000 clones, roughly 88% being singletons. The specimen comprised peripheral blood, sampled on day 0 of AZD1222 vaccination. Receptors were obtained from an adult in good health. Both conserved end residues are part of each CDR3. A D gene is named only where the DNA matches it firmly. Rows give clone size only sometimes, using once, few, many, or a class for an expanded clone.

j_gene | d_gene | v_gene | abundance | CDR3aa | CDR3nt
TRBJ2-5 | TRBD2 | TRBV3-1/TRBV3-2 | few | CASSQGGGSQYF | TGTGCCAGCAGCCAAGGGGGAGGGTCCCAGTACTTC
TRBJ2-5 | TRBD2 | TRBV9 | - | CASSLSGTSQETQYF | TGTGCCAGCAGCCTCAGCGGGACGTCTCAAGAGACCCAGTACTTC
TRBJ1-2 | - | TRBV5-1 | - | CASSLRGRDSPTLGYTF | TGCGCCAGCAGTTTGAGGGGACGGGACTCCCCTACCCTTGGCTACACCTTC
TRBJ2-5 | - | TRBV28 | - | CASTVPPETQYF | TGTGCCAGCACAGTGCCCCCAGAGACCCAGTACTTC
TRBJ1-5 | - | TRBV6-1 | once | CASSERAPVKQPQHF | TGTGCCAGCAGTGAACGGGCCCCGGTGAAGCAGCCCCAGCATTTT
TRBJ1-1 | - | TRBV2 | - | CASSVRTGEAFF | TGTGCCAGCAGTGTTCGAACAGGCGAAGCTTTCTTT
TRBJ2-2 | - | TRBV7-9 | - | CASSFAGTGELFF | TGTGCCAGCAGCTTCGCCGGGACAGGGGAGCTGTTTTTT
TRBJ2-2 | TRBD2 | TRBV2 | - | CASTRGGGLSGELFF | TGTGCCAGCACACGGGGGGGCGGTTTGTCCGGGGAGCTGTTTTTT
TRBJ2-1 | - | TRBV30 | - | CAWSEGGTYNEQFF | TGTGCCTGGAGCGAGGGGGGGACCTACAATGAGCAGTTCTTC
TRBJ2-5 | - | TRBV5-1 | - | CASSGVLVEQGTQYF | TGCGCCAGCAGCGGGGTACTAGTCGAGCAAGGAACCCAGTACTTC
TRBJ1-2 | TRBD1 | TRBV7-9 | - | CASSPSGTGADGYTF | TGTGCCAGCAGCCCTTCCGGGACAGGCGCGGATGGCTACACCTTC
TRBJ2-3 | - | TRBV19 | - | CASSMERPFTDTQYF | TGTGCCAGTAGTATGGAAAGACCTTTCACAGATACGCAGTATTTT
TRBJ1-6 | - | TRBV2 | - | CASSGNSPLHF | TGTGCCAGCAGTGGGAATTCACCCCTCCACTTT
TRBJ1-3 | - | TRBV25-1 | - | CASSDATISGNTIYF | TGTGCCAGCAGTGACGCCACCATCTCTGGAAACACCATATATTTT
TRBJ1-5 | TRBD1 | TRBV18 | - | CASSPETGHNQPQHF | TGTGCCAGCTCACCCGAGACAGGGCACAATCAGCCCCAGCATTTT
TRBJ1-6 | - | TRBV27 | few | CASSFARANSPLHF | TGTGCCAGCAGTTTTGCCAGGGCTAATTCACCCCTCCACTTT
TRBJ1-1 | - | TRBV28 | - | CASTNLFTLTEAFF | TGTGCCAGCACCAACCTTTTTACACTTACTGAAGCTTTCTTT
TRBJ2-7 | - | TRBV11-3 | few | CASSFGQTYEQYF | TGTGCCAGCAGCTTTGGGCAGACCTACGAGCAGTACTTC
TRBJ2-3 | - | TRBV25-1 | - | CASSETNSYTQYF | TGTGCCAGCAGTGAAACGAACTCTTATACGCAGTATTTT
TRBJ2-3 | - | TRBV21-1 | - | CASSQASGSTDTQYF | TGTGCCAGCAGCCAAGCTAGCGGTAGCACAGATACGCAGTATTTT
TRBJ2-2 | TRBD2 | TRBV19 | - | CAASSGNTGELFF | TGTGCCGCCTCTAGCGGCAACACCGGGGAGCTGTTTTTT
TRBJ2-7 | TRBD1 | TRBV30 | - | CAWSSGTGTYEQYF | TGTGCCTGGAGTTCAGGGACAGGGACCTACGAGCAGTACTTC
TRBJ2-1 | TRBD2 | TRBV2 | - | CASSEGLAGYNEQFF | TGTGCCAGCAGTGAGGGACTAGCGGGCTACAATGAGCAGTTCTTC
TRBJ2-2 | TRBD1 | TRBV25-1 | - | CASSRDRGQAGELFF | TGTGCCAGCAGTAGAGACAGGGGGCAGGCCGGGGAGCTGTTTTTT
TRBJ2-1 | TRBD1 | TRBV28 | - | CASSSYDRGFYNEQFF | TGTGCCAGCAGTTCGTACGACAGGGGATTTTACAATGAGCAGTTCTTC
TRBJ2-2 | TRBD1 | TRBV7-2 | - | CASSPGQADGELFF | TGTGCCAGCAGCCCTGGACAGGCGGATGGGGAGCTGTTTTTT
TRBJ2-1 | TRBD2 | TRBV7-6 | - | CASSLDQRASGGNEQFF | TGTGCCAGCAGCTTAGATCAGAGGGCTAGCGGGGGCAATGAGCAGTTCTTC
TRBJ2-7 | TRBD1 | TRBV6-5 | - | CATGTGGRYEQYF | TGTGCCACCGGGACAGGGGGCCGATACGAGCAGTACTTC
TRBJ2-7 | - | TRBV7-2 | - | CASSIGTEQYF | TGTGCCAGCAGCATCGGGACCGAGCAGTACTTC